This T cell receptor beta chain was sequenced during a study of T-cell reconstitution after alpha-beta-depleted transplantation in children. J lost 5 bases, V lost 3 bases, and 5 bases had no gene match. Germline V gene data show CDR1 as LNHDA and CDR2 as SQIVND (reference sequence). CDR3 length: 14 residues. Unique molecular identifiers were built into the TCRbeta library. TCRdb analysed the PCR reads with MiXCR anew, one entry per CDR3 protein. Of about 500,000 distinct CDR3 sequences in the sample, approximately 29% were seen once. Sequencing used PBMCs from the stem cell graft donor, obtained from the stem cell graft. This sequence joins TRBV19 and TRBJ2-5, with 8 bases that match TRBD2. The receptor's source is a human donor who donated a stem cell graft to a child with aplastic anemia. The CDR3 DNA reads as TGTGCCAGTAGTATCAGCGGGGGTCGGGAGACCCAGTACTTC. Protein sequence: CASSISGGRETQYF.